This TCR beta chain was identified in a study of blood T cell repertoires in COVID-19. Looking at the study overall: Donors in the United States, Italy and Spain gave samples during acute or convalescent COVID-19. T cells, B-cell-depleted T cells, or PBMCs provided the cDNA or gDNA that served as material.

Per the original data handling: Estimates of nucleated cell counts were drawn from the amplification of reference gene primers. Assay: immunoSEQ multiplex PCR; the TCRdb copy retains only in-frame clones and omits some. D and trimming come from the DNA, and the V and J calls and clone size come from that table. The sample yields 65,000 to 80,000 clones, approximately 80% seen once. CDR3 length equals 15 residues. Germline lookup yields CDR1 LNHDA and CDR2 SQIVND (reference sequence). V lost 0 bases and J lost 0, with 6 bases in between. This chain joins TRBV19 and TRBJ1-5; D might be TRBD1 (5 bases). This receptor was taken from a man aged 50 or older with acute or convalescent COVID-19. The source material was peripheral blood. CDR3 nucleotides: TGTGCCAGTAGTATAGATACAGGTAGCAATCAGCCCCAGCATTTT. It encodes CASSIDTGSNQPQHF.